This T cell receptor beta chain was sequenced for a study of blood T cell repertoires in COVID-19. Study at large: Researchers got acute and convalescent COVID-19 samples from the United States, Italy and Spain.

Germline V CDR1 and CDR2: KGHDR, SFDVKD. V lost 3 bases, J lost 0 bases, and 10 bases lay in between. This CDR3 comprises 15 residues. Clinical history as reported by participants underpinned cohort assignment. In the original workflow: Estimated nucleated cell counts came from reference gene primer amplification. Assay used: immunoSEQ multiplex PCR; TCRdb lists only in-frame clones, some missing. That table furnishes V, J and clone size, whereas the DNA furnished D and trimming. The sample lists some 260,000 clones; 80% to 90% were seen once. The clonotype comes from a young man with acute COVID-19. The sequenced sample consisted of PBMCs or T cells enriched from blood (not recorded which). This chain uses TRBV24-1 with TRBJ1-1, with D uncertain. The CDR3 sequence is CATSDGRGVNTEAFF. In nucleotides, the CDR3 is TGTGCCACCAGTGATGGTAGAGGAGTGAACACTGAAGCTTTCTTT.